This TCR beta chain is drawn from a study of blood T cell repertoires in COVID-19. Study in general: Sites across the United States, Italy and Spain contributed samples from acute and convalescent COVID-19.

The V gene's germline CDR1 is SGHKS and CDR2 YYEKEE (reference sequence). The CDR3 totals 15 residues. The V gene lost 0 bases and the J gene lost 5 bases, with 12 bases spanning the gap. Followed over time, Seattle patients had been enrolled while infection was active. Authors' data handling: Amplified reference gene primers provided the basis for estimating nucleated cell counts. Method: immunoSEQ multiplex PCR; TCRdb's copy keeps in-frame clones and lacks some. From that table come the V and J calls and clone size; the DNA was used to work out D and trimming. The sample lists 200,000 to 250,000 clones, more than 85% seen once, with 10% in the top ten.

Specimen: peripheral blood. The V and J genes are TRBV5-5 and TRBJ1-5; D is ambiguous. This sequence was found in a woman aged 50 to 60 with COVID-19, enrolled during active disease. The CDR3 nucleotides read TGTGCCAGCAGCTTGGCCGGGGAGAGAGATCAGCCCCAGCATTTT. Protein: CASSLAGERDQPQHF.